Detailed here is one TCR beta chain. This sample is drawn from a study of blood T cell repertoires in COVID-19. This table comes from immunoSEQ multiplex PCR, and its TCRdb copy is limited to in-frame clones, with some not included. Among some 240,000 clones, roughly 84% were seen once, and the ten largest hold 5% to 8%. The specimen was PBMCs or T cells enriched from blood (not recorded which). This clonotype was sampled from a woman between 50 and 59 years old who had been exposed to COVID-19.

CDR3 coding DNA: TGCGCCAGCAGCCAAGGGGGGCGTCCCGATACGCAGTATTTT. Its protein product is CASSQGGRPDTQYF. The V gene is TRBV4-3, the J gene TRBJ2-3, with D perhaps matching TRBD1 (6 bases). This CDR3 has 14 amino acids. Trimming took off 1 base at V and 6 bases at J, with 11 bases between the two ends. In germline, CDR1 is LGHNA, CDR2 YSLEER.